The next 29 T cell receptor beta chains were all read from a single sample in a study of blood T cell repertoires in COVID-19. Libraries were prepared by immunoSEQ multiplex PCR; TCRdb keeps only in-frame clonotypes and omits some of them. The sample lists 230,000 or so clones, about 79% occurring once. The sequencing sample was made of peripheral blood. These receptors came from a man aged 35 to 55 who had recovered from COVID-19.

The chain has TRBV5-4 and TRBJ2-5; 11 bases line up with TRBD2. V gave up 3 bases and J gave up 3 bases; unmatched junction bases: 4. This CDR3 contains 15 residues. Germline CDR1 reads SGHNT; CDR2 reads YYREEE (reference sequence). The CDR3 spells CASSSSGRREETQYF. The CDR3 bases are TGTGCCAGCAGCTCTAGCGGGAGGAGGGAAGAGACCCAGTACTTC.

This clone appeared a few times. V and J are TRBV5-1 and TRBJ1-4; D ambiguous. Per the germline V gene, CDR1 is SGHRS and CDR2 is YFSETQ. V lost 0 bases and J 8 bases, leaving 11 bases between the germline ends. The CDR3 is 14 amino acids. The CDR3 spells CASSLGEVGEKLFF. CDR3 nucleotides: TGCGCCAGCAGCTTGGGAGAGGTTGGGGAAAAACTGTTTTTT.

Remarks on this clone: This specimen includes other DNA sequences encoding the same CDR3. This chain joins TRBV27 and TRBJ1-2; 12 nucleotides align to TRBD1. CDR1 and CDR2 (germline): MNHEY, SMNVEV (reference sequence). The CDR3 contains 15 residues. Trimming took 6 bases from V and 7 from J; bases not matched to a gene: 9. The CDR3 DNA sequence: TGTGCCAGCAGCGCTCCGGGACAGGGGGCGAGTGGCTACACCTTC. It is translated as CASSAPGQGASGYTF.

This clone was observed a few times. This chain joins TRBV5-1 and TRBJ2-3; 14 bases align to TRBD2. Germline V gives CDR1 SGHRS, CDR2 YFSETQ. The CDR3 is 19 amino acids. Trimming cost V 0 bases and J 3 bases; bases outside gene matches: 9. The CDR3, as DNA: TGCGCCAGCAGCTTGGCCGGGACTAGCGGGAGAGGAGTGACAGATACGCAGTATTTT. The encoded protein is CASSLAGTSGRGVTDTQYF.

The rearrangement uses TRBV12-3 or TRBV12-4 and TRBJ1-1; weak D call: TRBD1 (6 bases). Trimming took off 5 bases at V and 2 bases at J, with 9 bases between the two ends. The CDR3 is 13 amino acids. The CDR3, as DNA: TGTGCCAGCAGTGGGGACACAAACACTGAAGCTTTCTTT. It is translated as CASSGDTNTEAFF.

This clone was seen a few times. V usage is TRBV14 and J usage is TRBJ1-1, with TRBD1 matching 8 bases. V lost 2 bases to trimming and J lost 7 bases; unmatched junction nucleotides: 6. The CDR3 has 14 amino acids. CDR1 is SGHDN and CDR2 is FVKESK in the germline V gene. The CDR3 sequence: CASSQNRGVGEAFF. In DNA, the CDR3 is TGTGCCAGCAGCCAAAACAGGGGGGTAGGTGAAGCTTTCTTT.

The chain has TRBV2 and TRBJ2-7, with D possibly matching TRBD2 (6 bases). Trimming removed 2 bases from V and 10 bases from J, with 9 bases in between. The CDR3 is made up of 11 amino acids. Germline values: CDR1 SNHLY, CDR2 FYNNEI. CDR3 protein: CASSELAYQYF. The CDR3 nucleotides read TGTGCCAGCAGTGAACTAGCGTATCAGTACTTC.

The V call is TRBV10-2, the J call TRBJ2-7; no clear D gene. The CDR3 is 11 residues long. The germline CDR1 and CDR2 sequences are WSHSY and SAAADI. Between the trimmed V and J ends, which lost 4 bases and 4 bases, there was a span of 5 bases. CDR3 protein: CASSGRYEQYF. CDR3 in DNA: TGCGCCAGCAGTGGTAGATACGAGCAGTACTTC.

The V call is TRBV6-5, the J call TRBJ1-1; 7 nucleotides line up with TRBD1. The CDR3 loop spans 15 amino acids. The V and J ends lost 6 bases and 6 bases, in that order; junction bases with no gene match: 13. Germline V lookup: CDR1 MNHEY, CDR2 SVGAGI. CDR3 residues: CASRNRQGSGAEAFF. Written as DNA, the CDR3 is TGTGCCAGCAGAAACCGACAGGGATCGGGTGCTGAAGCTTTCTTT.

Only one count was recorded for this clone. The chain carries TRBV6-5 and TRBJ2-5, with 9 bases fitting TRBD1. Germline loops: CDR1 MNHEY, CDR2 SVGAGI. The CDR3 sequence is 13 residues long. Trimming cost V 4 bases and J 4 bases; bases outside gene matches: 1. In nucleotides, the CDR3 is TGTGCCAGCAGTTCGGGACAGGGAGAGACCCAGTACTTC. Its protein product is CASSSGQGETQYF.

The genes are TRBV12-3 or TRBV12-4 and TRBJ1-3; TRBD1 might be the D (5 bases). The V and J ends lost 6 bases and 7 bases respectively, with 7 bases between them. CDR3 length equals 11 residues. The CDR3 DNA sequence: TGTGCCAGCAGCGCAGGGAACACCATATATTTT. The encoded protein is CASSAGNTIYF.

This chain joins TRBV14 and TRBJ2-1, with 9 bases that match TRBD2. Germline V gene lookup returns CDR1 SGHDN and CDR2 FVKESK. The CDR3 spans 16 residues. After removal of 4 bases from V and 12 bases from J, the junction contained 16 bases not matched to a gene. CDR3 bases: TGTGCCAGCAGCCCCCGGGGGGCTAGCGGGAAGCGGACGCAGTTCTTC. Its translation: CASSPRGASGKRTQFF.

The V and J genes are TRBV5-8 and TRBJ1-1; the match to TRBD1 covers 9 bases. Germline V gene data show CDR1 as SGHTS and CDR2 as YDEGEE. The CDR3 runs 16 residues. Trimming cost V 0 bases and J 3 bases; bases outside gene matches: 6. The CDR3, as DNA: TGTGCCAGCAGCTTGGGGGACCGGGACAGGGACACTGAAGCTTTCTTT. The encoded protein is CASSLGDRDRDTEAFF.

The chain joins TRBV7-9 to TRBJ2-7, with 8 bases identical to TRBD2. The CDR3 length is 15 residues. Germline V gene lookup returns CDR1 SEHNR and CDR2 FQNEAQ (reference sequence). The trim removed 1 base at V and 0 bases at J, leaving 2 bases unmatched. The chain's CDR3 is CASSLGAGASYEQYF. CDR3 nucleotides: TGTGCCAGCAGCTTAGGAGCGGGGGCCTCCTACGAGCAGTACTTC.

The J gene is TRBJ1-1, the V gene TRBV27; no reliable D call. With 2 bases removed from V and 0 bases from J, the gap between germline ends came to 10 bases. Germline lookup yields CDR1 MNHEY and CDR2 SMNVEV (reference sequence). There are 15 residues in the CDR3. CDR3 residues: CASSLGTDMNTEAFF. CDR3 coding DNA: TGTGCCAGCAGTTTAGGTACAGACATGAACACTGAAGCTTTCTTT.

The V call is TRBV6-2 or TRBV6-3, the J call TRBJ1-1, with D possibly matching TRBD1 (5 bases). V gave up 0 bases and J gave up 4 bases, with 9 bases separating them. Germline V CDR1 and CDR2: MNHEY, SVGEGT. The CDR3 length is 14 residues. CDR3 region: CASSYSWGGTEAFF. CDR3 coding DNA: TGTGCCAGCAGTTACTCATGGGGGGGCACTGAAGCTTTCTTT.

The chain couples TRBV27 to TRBJ2-5, with a tentative D call TRBD2 (5 bases). V gave up 0 bases and J gave up 2 bases, with 10 bases separating them. This CDR3 spans 15 amino acids. Per the germline V gene, CDR1 is MNHEY and CDR2 is SMNVEV (reference sequence). CDR3 DNA sequence: TGTGCCAGCAGTTTATCTTGGACTTCACAAGAGACCCAGTACTTC. Its translation: CASSLSWTSQETQYF.

The chain carries TRBV25-1 and TRBJ1-6; D uncertain. The CDR3 is 14 residues long. Per the germline V gene, CDR1 is MGHDK and CDR2 is SYGVNS. Trimming took off 6 bases at V and 8 bases at J, with 14 bases between the two ends. CDR3 in DNA: TGTGCCAGCAGACTAAACGAGGGAGATTCACCCCTCCACTTT. Residues: CASRLNEGDSPLHF. Full variable domain (remainder filled in from reference TRBV25-1 and TRBJ1-6): EADIYQTPRYLVIGTGKKITLECSQTMGHDKMYWYQQDPGMELHLIHYSYGVNSTEKGDLSSESTVSRIRTEHFPLTLESARPSHTSQYLCASRLNEGDSPLHFGNGTRLTVT.

In its sample, this clone was seen a few times. The J gene is TRBJ1-3, the V gene TRBV7-8; D is uncertain. This CDR3 comprises 13 residues. V was clipped by 5 bases and J by 1 base, with 6 bases between them. Germline lookup yields CDR1 SGHVS and CDR2 FQNEAQ. The CDR3 here is CASSPSSGNTIYF. The CDR3 DNA reads TGTGCCAGCAGCCCGTCTTCTGGAAACACCATATATTTT.

This clone came up a few times. The DNA for the CDR3 is TGCGCCAGCAGCGCCGGGACATACAATGAGCAGTTCTTC. This gives the protein CASSAGTYNEQFF. The chain uses TRBV5-1 and TRBJ2-1, with a tentative D call TRBD1 (6 bases). This CDR3 has 13 residues. Germline V gene sequence: CDR1 SGHRS, CDR2 YFSETQ. V was clipped by 4 bases and J by 4 bases, with 9 bases between them.

The V gene is TRBV7-8, the J gene TRBJ2-3; 9 bases line up with TRBD1. The V gene end was trimmed by 5 bases and the J gene end by 6 bases; junction bases not matched to a gene: 6. Germline CDR1 is SGHVS and CDR2 is FQNEAQ. This CDR3 contains 14 residues. The CDR3 region is CASSVQGASDTQYF. The CDR3 region has the DNA TGTGCCAGCAGCGTACAGGGGGCTTCCGATACGCAGTATTTT.

V gene TRBV18 combines with J gene TRBJ2-4; D not resolved. This CDR3 is 13 amino acids long. CDR1 is KGHSH, CDR2 LQKENI, per germline. Trimming cost V 3 bases and J 0 bases, with 3 bases left between them. The CDR3 bases are TGTGCCAGCTCACCCTTAGCCAAAAACATTCAGTACTTC. Translation: CASSPLAKNIQYF.

The V and J genes are TRBV7-9 and TRBJ2-3; possible D gene TRBD1, 6 bases. The germline CDR1 and CDR2 sequences are SEHNR and FQNEAQ (reference sequence). The CDR3 length is 14 residues. Trimming removed 5 bases at V and 3 bases at J, with 12 bases between. Here the CDR3 DNA reads TGTGCCAGCAGCCTGGGACAAGAAACAGATACGCAGTATTTT. Translated: CASSLGQETDTQYF.

The chain links TRBV11-2 to TRBJ2-5, with 7 bases that match TRBD2. The CDR3 covers 15 residues. The junction had 8 bases not matched to a gene; V was cut back by 2 bases and J by 5 bases. Germline V gene lookup returns CDR1 SGHAT and CDR2 FQNNGV. CDR3 nucleotides: TGTGCCAGCAGCTTAAGGGGAGGGTTCCGGGAGACCCAGTACTTC. Amino acids: CASSLRGGFRETQYF.

The chain is built from TRBV5-4 and TRBJ2-5; 15 positions agree with TRBD2. The J segment lost 5 bases and the V segment lost 6 bases, leaving 8 bases of the junction unmatched. Germline V CDR1 and CDR2: SGHNT, YYREEE (reference sequence). CDR3 length: 16 amino acids. The CDR3 spells CASTRTSGGARETQYF. The CDR3 DNA is TGTGCCAGCACCCGGACTAGCGGGGGGGCTAGGGAGACCCAGTACTTC.

This clone was detected only once. This sequence joins TRBV9 and TRBJ2-2, with 9 bases aligning to TRBD1. J was trimmed by 4 bases and V by 3 bases; bases with no gene match: 10. CDR3 length: 17 amino acids. Germline lookup yields CDR1 SGDLS and CDR2 YYNGEE. CDR3 loop: CASSAETGTGPTGELFF. For the CDR3, the DNA is TGTGCCAGCAGCGCCGAGACCGGGACAGGGCCCACCGGGGAGCTGTTTTTT.

J is TRBJ2-7 and V is TRBV7-9, with 8 bases fitting TRBD1. Germline V gene sequence: CDR1 SEHNR, CDR2 FQNEAQ (reference sequence). The V and J ends lost 6 bases and 3 bases, in that order; junction bases with no gene match: 7. CDR3 length equals 14 residues. As DNA, the CDR3 is TGTGCCAGCAGTCGTGACAGGGGTTTCTACGAGCAGTACTTC. Protein: CASSRDRGFYEQYF.

The V gene is TRBV6-5, the J gene TRBJ2-7; 9 nucleotides align to TRBD2. CDR3 length: 16 amino acids. Germline lookup yields CDR1 MNHEY and CDR2 SVGAGI. Unmatched junction bases numbered 8, after V lost 4 bases and J lost 1 base. This CDR3 is CASSWGVSGGSYEQYF. CDR3 coding DNA: TGTGCCAGCAGTTGGGGGGTTAGCGGGGGATCCTACGAGCAGTACTTC.

The V call is TRBV6-5, the J call TRBJ1-1; D ambiguous. The CDR3 runs to 13 residues. V gave up 7 bases and J gave up 1 base, with 10 bases separating them. Germline-derived CDR1 and CDR2 are MNHEY and SVGAGI. In DNA, the CDR3 is TGTGCCAGCACCCCGGGAGGGAACACTGAAGCTTTCTTT. Its protein product is CASTPGGNTEAFF.